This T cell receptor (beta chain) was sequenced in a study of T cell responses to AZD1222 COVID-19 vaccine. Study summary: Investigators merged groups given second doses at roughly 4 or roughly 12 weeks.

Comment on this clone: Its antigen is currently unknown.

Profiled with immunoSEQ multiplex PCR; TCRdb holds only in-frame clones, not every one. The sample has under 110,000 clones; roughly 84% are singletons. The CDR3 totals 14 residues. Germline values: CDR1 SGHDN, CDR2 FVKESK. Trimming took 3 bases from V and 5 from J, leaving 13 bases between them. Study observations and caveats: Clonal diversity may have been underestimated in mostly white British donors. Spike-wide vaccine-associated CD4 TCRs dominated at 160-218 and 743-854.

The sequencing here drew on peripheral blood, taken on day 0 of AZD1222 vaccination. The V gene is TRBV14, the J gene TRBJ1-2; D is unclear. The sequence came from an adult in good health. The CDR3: CASSQTRSGYGYTF. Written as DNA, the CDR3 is TGTGCCAGCAGCCAGACTCGGTCCGGGTATGGCTACACCTTC.